A single sample gave rise to the 11 T cell receptor beta chains below, sequenced in a study of blood T cell repertoires in COVID-19. TCRdb keeps only in-frame clones here, not all; method: immunoSEQ multiplex PCR. Among roughly 180,000 clones listed, approximately 81% were seen once. The sequenced sample consisted of peripheral blood. These receptors all come from a woman aged 45-65 years with COVID-19, enrolled during active disease.

The V call is TRBV9, the J call TRBJ2-3, with 9 bases aligning to TRBD1. Germline V CDR1 and CDR2: SGDLS, YYNGEE. The CDR3 is made up of 14 amino acids. Trimming removed 4 bases from V and 4 bases from J; junction bases left unmatched: 4. CDR3 protein: CASSTDRGADTQYF. The CDR3 DNA follows: TGTGCCAGCAGCACCGACAGGGGGGCAGATACGCAGTATTTT.

This clone was seen just once. The V call is TRBV6-4, the J call TRBJ2-3, with 9 bases identical to TRBD2. The CDR3 covers 15 residues. V dropped 2 bases and J dropped 6; count of bases not matched to a gene: 6. CDR1 and CDR2 (germline): MRHNA, SNTAGT. CDR3 protein: CASSDGPSGVDTQYF. CDR3 nucleotide sequence: TGTGCCAGCAGTGACGGCCCTAGCGGGGTCGATACGCAGTATTTT.

This chain joins TRBV10-2 and TRBJ1-5, with D maybe TRBD1 (5 bases). CDR3 length: 15 residues. Germline V gene sequence: CDR1 WSHSY, CDR2 SAAADI. V was trimmed by 0 bases and J by 2 bases, leaving 8 bases between them. The CDR3 reads CASSESSRGNQPQHF. In DNA form, the CDR3 reads TGCGCCAGCAGTGAGTCGTCCAGGGGCAATCAGCCCCAGCATTTT.

The rearrangement links TRBV10-3 to TRBJ2-1, with 10 bases identical to TRBD2. Trimming took 6 bases from V and 2 from J; bases not matched to a gene: 4. CDR3 length: 15 residues. From germline, CDR1 is ENHRY and CDR2 SYGVKD. CDR3: CAISRSGGTYNEQFF. CDR3 bases: TGTGCCATCAGCCGTAGCGGGGGGACCTACAATGAGCAGTTCTTC.

The chain employs TRBV5-1 and TRBJ2-5, with 8 nucleotides matching TRBD2. CDR1 SGHRS and CDR2 YFSETQ come from the germline V gene. This CDR3 is built from 15 residues. Unmatched junction bases numbered 10, after V lost 4 bases and J lost 5 bases. CDR3 loop: CASSPGISGVETQYF. DNA for the CDR3: TGCGCCAGCAGCCCGGGGATTAGCGGGGTCGAGACCCAGTACTTC.

V gene TRBV6-5 combines with J gene TRBJ1-6, with a weak D call TRBD1 (6 bases). The CDR3 spans 12 residues. V was cut by 10 bases and J by 10 bases, with 14 bases left in between. Germline-derived CDR1 and CDR2 are MNHEY and SVGAGI. The CDR3 region has the DNA TGTGCCACCAAATTAGACAGGTCACCCCTCCACTTT. Translated, it gives CATKLDRSPLHF.

V is TRBV29-1 and J is TRBJ1-4; no clear D. The CDR3 is made up of 10 amino acids. Germline V gene data show CDR1 as SQVTM and CDR2 as ANQGSEA. The ends were cut back, 6 bases at V and 7 bases at J, with 6 bases in the middle. The CDR3 DNA sequence: TGCAGCGTCTACGTTGAAAAACTGTTTTTT. Protein sequence: CSVYVEKLFF.

The V call is TRBV6-5, the J call TRBJ2-5; D may be TRBD2 (7 bases). Trimming shortened V by 1 base and J by 5 bases, and 11 bases separated the two germline ends. There are 14 residues in the CDR3. Looked up from germline, CDR1 is MNHEY and CDR2 is SVGAGI. The CDR3 nucleotides are TGTGCCAGCAGTTACTACGGGGGGCTGGAGACCCAGTACTTC. Translation gives CASSYYGGLETQYF.

The rearrangement links TRBV9 to TRBJ2-1, with D uncertain. Germline V lookup: CDR1 SGDLS, CDR2 YYNGEE. Trimming removed 3 bases at V and 1 base at J, with 14 bases between. The length of the CDR3 is 16 residues. Here the CDR3 reads CASSDGPRTSYNEQFF. The CDR3 bases are TGTGCCAGCAGCGACGGTCCTCGAACGTCCTACAATGAGCAGTTCTTC.

The J gene is TRBJ2-3, the V gene TRBV11-2; TRBD1 is a possible D gene (7 bases). V was trimmed by 5 bases and J by 2 bases, leaving 14 bases between them. Germline V gene data show CDR1 as SGHAT and CDR2 as FQNNGV. This CDR3 has 15 residues. Written as DNA, the CDR3 is TGTGCCAGCAGCCGACAGGGACTTTTCACAGATACGCAGTATTTT. Translated: CASSRQGLFTDTQYF.

The CDR3 DNA reads TGTGCCAGCAGGGTAGACAGTAGCTCCTATAATTCACCCCTCCACTTT. Encoded protein: CASRVDSSSYNSPLHF. V is TRBV11-2 and J is TRBJ1-6; possible D gene TRBD1, 5 bases. Germline V gene data show CDR1 as SGHAT and CDR2 as FQNNGV. CDR3 length equals 16 residues. Trimming cost V 6 bases and J 0 bases, with 12 bases left between them.